The clone carrying this TCR beta chain was observed once. These data are taken from a study of T cell responses to AZD1222 COVID-19 vaccine. Here immunoSEQ multiplex PCR was the method, and the copy in TCRdb shows in-frame clones only, minus some. The data hold some 150,000 clones, with 88% observed a single time. The germline CDR1 and CDR2 sequences are SGHTA and FQGNSA. The CDR3 runs 17 residues. V dropped 4 bases and J dropped 2; count of bases not matched to a gene: 8. The rearrangement joins TRBV7-2 to TRBJ2-5; 12 nucleotides match TRBD2. The sequenced sample was peripheral blood, obtained on day 0 of AZD1222 vaccination. This receptor was identified in an adult in good health. The CDR3 protein is CASSSPGGLAGQETQYF. In nucleotides, the CDR3 is TGTGCCAGCAGCTCCCCGGGAGGACTAGCGGGGCAAGAGACCCAGTACTTC.